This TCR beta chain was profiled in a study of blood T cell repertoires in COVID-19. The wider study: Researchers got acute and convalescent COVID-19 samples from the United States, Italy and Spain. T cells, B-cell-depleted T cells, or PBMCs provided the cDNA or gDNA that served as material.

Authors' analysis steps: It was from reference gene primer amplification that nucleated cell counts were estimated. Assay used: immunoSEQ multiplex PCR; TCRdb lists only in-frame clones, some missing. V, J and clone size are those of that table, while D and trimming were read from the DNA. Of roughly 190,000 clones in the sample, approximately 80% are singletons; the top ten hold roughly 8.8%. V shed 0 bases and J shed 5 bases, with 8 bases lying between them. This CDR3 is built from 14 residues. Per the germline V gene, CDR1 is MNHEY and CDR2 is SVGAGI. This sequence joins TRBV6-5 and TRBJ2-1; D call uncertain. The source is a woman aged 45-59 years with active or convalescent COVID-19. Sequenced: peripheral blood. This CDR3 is CASSYSAGNNEQFF. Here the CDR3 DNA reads TGTGCCAGCAGTTACTCGGCAGGAAACAATGAGCAGTTCTTC.